This passage covers 32 T cell receptor beta chains from one sample sequenced in a study of spatial heterogeneity in lung cancer. TCRdb fed the 5' RACE reads into MiXCR, producing one record per CDR3 protein. The profile shows over 70,000 distinct CDR3 sequences, about 8.2% of them singletons. Time point given: blood at routine non-recurrence follow-up after resection. Sequenced here: PBMCs, sampled at follow-up. The receptors originated from a female donor with early-stage non-small cell lung cancer.

This clonotype was found a few times. The chain couples TRBV20-1 to TRBJ2-2; possible D gene TRBD2, 5 bases. This CDR3 contains 13 residues. Germline V lookup: CDR1 DFQATT, CDR2 SNEGSKA (reference sequence). V lost 1 base, J lost 6 bases, and 9 bases lay in between. CDR3 residues: CSARVVAPGELFF. The CDR3 DNA sequence: TGCAGTGCTAGAGTGGTAGCGCCCGGGGAGCTGTTTTTT.

This clonotype was seen a few times. The V gene is TRBV7-9, the J gene TRBJ2-1, with a weak D call TRBD2 (6 bases). The CDR3 totals 16 residues. Trimming removed 1 base at V and 7 bases at J, with 17 bases between. The V gene's germline CDR1 is SEHNR and CDR2 FQNEAQ (reference sequence). The CDR3 region has the DNA TGTGCCAGCAGCTTAGTGGGGCAACGGGGGAGGAATGAGCAGTTCTTC. Residues: CASSLVGQRGRNEQFF. Together with reference TRBV7-9 and TRBJ2-1, the CDR3 gives the full variable domain: DTGVSQNPRHKITKRGQNVTFRCDPISEHNRLYWYRQTLGQGPEFLTYFQNEAQLEKSRLLSDRFSAERPKGSFSTLEIQRTEQGDSAMYLCASSLVGQRGRNEQFFGPGTRLTVL.

This clonotype was seen repeatedly, ten times or more. V is TRBV28 and J is TRBJ2-2, with D perhaps TRBD2 (6 bases). This CDR3 region has 15 residues. In germline, CDR1 is MDHEN, CDR2 SYDVKM. V dropped 5 bases and J dropped 4 bases, with 14 bases sitting between them. In nucleotides, the CDR3 is TGTGCCAGCAGTCCGGGGGACCTAACCACCGGGGAGCTGTTTTTT. Amino acid sequence: CASSPGDLTTGELFF. Complete variable domain (other parts from reference TRBV28 and TRBJ2-2): DVKVTQSSRYLVKRTGEKVFLECVQDMDHENMFWYRQDPGLGLRLIYFSYDVKMKEKGDIPEGYSVSREKKERFSLILESASTNQTSMYLCASSPGDLTTGELFFGEGSRLTVL.

This clonotype was recorded at least ten times. The chain employs TRBV5-6 and TRBJ2-3, with TRBD1 matching 9 bases. The CDR3 totals 19 residues. Germline V gene data show CDR1 as SGHDT and CDR2 as YYEEEE. Germline trimming cut 0 bases from V and 4 bases from J; bases unmatched to any gene: 15. CDR3 DNA: TGTGCCAGCAGCTTGGCCGGGACAGGGCTGAGCGGGAACGCAGATACGCAGTATTTT. This translates into CASSLAGTGLSGNADTQYF. The whole variable domain, filled in from reference TRBV5-6 and TRBJ2-3, reads DAGVTQSPTHLIKTRGQQVTLRCSPKSGHDTVSWYQQALGQGPQFIFQYYEEEERQRGNFPDRFSGHQFPNYSSELNVNALLLGDSALYLCASSLAGTGLSGNADTQYFGPGTRLTVL.

The chain employs TRBV14 and TRBJ1-2, with D possibly matching TRBD1 (6 bases). V lost 6 bases, J lost 4 bases, and 18 bases lay in between. The CDR3 has 15 amino acids. Germline V gene lookup returns CDR1 SGHDN and CDR2 FVKESK. The CDR3 DNA reads as TGTGCCAGCAGTCCCCCTGCCCGGGACATCTATGGCTACACCTTC. Encoded protein: CASSPPARDIYGYTF.

This clonotype was seen a few times. The rearrangement joins TRBV7-2 to TRBJ2-7, with 9 bases matching TRBD1. In germline, CDR1 is SGHTA, CDR2 FQGNSA. This CDR3 is built from 15 residues. Losses at the gene ends were 5 bases for V and 5 bases for J; bases not matched to a gene: 10. The DNA of the CDR3 is TGTGCCAGCAGCCTGGGACAGGGCGGGTATAACGAGCAGTACTTC. This sequence encodes CASSLGQGGYNEQYF.

The V call is TRBV7-3, the J call TRBJ2-1; a possible D gene is TRBD1 (6 bases). The V gene's germline CDR1 is SGHTA and CDR2 FQGTGA. The CDR3 is made up of 16 amino acids. Trimming removed 5 bases from V and 8 bases from J, with 22 bases in between. The CDR3 DNA is TGTGCCAGCAGCCCCTCTCTGAGGGGGAGTATCGATGAGCAGTTCTTC. Translating gives CASSPSLRGSIDEQFF.

This clonotype was recorded at least ten times. The chain couples TRBV29-1 to TRBJ1-1; D not certain. The CDR3 runs to 12 residues. Trimming took off 4 bases at V and 1 base at J, with 7 bases between the two ends. Germline values: CDR1 SQVTM, CDR2 ANQGSEA. CDR3 in amino acids: CSVGGPNTEAFF. The DNA of the CDR3 is TGCAGCGTTGGAGGCCCGAACACTGAAGCTTTCTTT.

V usage is TRBV25-1 and J usage is TRBJ2-2; no definite D call. There are 16 residues in the CDR3. CDR1 and CDR2 (germline): MGHDK, SYGVNS. Trimming took off 3 bases at V and 1 base at J, with 12 bases between the two ends. In DNA, the CDR3 is TGTGCCAGCAGTGACGTTGATCAAGGGAACACCGGGGAGCTGTTTTTT. Protein product: CASSDVDQGNTGELFF.

The chain employs TRBV7-9 and TRBJ2-1; 7 positions agree with TRBD2. The CDR3 consists of 17 residues. Trimming at V came to 5 bases and at J to 7 bases, leaving 17 bases not matched to a gene. Looked up from germline, CDR1 is SEHNR and CDR2 is FQNEAQ (reference sequence). The DNA of the CDR3 is TGTGCCAGCAGCCATCTCGGGAGGACTAGACTAAGAAATGAGCAGTTCTTC. Its translation: CASSHLGRTRLRNEQFF.

The V and J genes are TRBV5-1 and TRBJ1-1; D may be TRBD1 (6 bases). The CDR3 spans 15 residues. Deletions cut 2 bases from V and 3 bases from J, with 14 bases between. Germline CDR1 and CDR2: SGHRS and YFSETQ. The DNA of the CDR3 is TGCGCCAGCAGCTTTCTCGGGGGCGAGGACACTGAAGCTTTCTTT. As protein: CASSFLGGEDTEAFF.

This clonotype was counted ten times or more. This sequence joins TRBV3-1 and TRBJ1-5, with D possibly being TRBD1 (5 bases). The germline CDR1 and CDR2 sequences are LGHDT and YNNKEL (reference sequence). The V end lost 3 bases, the J end lost 7 bases, and 16 bases lay between the germline ends. The CDR3 sequence is 15 residues long. This CDR3 reads CASSHGGTGSQPQHF. As DNA, the CDR3 is TGTGCCAGCAGCCACGGGGGTACAGGTTCCCAGCCCCAGCATTTT.

Many counts were recorded for this clonotype. The V gene is TRBV20-1, the J gene TRBJ1-2, with 8 bases identical to TRBD1. CDR3 length equals 13 residues. The V gene's germline CDR1 is DFQATT and CDR2 SNEGSKA (reference sequence). The junction had 8 bases not matched to a gene; V was cut back by 3 bases and J by 8 bases. The CDR3 bases are TGCAGTGCTAGCCCCGGACAGGGTTGGGGCTACACCTTC. Its protein is CSASPGQGWGYTF.

This clonotype occurred many times. The V and J genes are TRBV7-9 and TRBJ2-7; D not certain. The germline gives CDR1 SEHNR, CDR2 FQNEAQ (reference sequence). The CDR3 spans 12 residues. Deletions cut 8 bases from V and 2 bases from J, with 10 bases between. The CDR3 loop is CASGFVAYEQYF. The CDR3 nucleotides read TGTGCCAGCGGTTTCGTAGCCTACGAGCAGTACTTC.

This clonotype was seen many times. The V gene is TRBV2, the J gene TRBJ2-1, with D perhaps matching TRBD1 or TRBD2 (5 bases each). The ends were cut back, 8 bases at V and 5 bases at J, with 13 bases in the middle. This CDR3 spans 13 amino acids. Germline values: CDR1 SNHLY, CDR2 FYNNEI. In DNA form, the CDR3 reads TGTGCCAGCCACGGGACGCCCAACAATGAGCAGTTCTTC. It is translated as CASHGTPNNEQFF.

In its sample, this clonotype was seen many times. This rearrangement joins TRBV2 to TRBJ2-7; no clear D. Trimming pared 2 bases from V and 2 bases from J, leaving 13 bases between. CDR1 and CDR2 (germline): SNHLY, FYNNEI. This CDR3 has 15 amino acids. The CDR3 DNA follows: TGTGCCAGCAGTGAATGGAAAGGGTCAACCTACGAGCAGTACTTC. This translates into CASSEWKGSTYEQYF.

The rearrangement links TRBV28 to TRBJ2-7, with D uncertain. Germline V gives CDR1 MDHEN, CDR2 SYDVKM. CDR3 length equals 14 residues. V lost 3 bases, J lost 4 bases, and 13 bases lay in between. The CDR3 spells CASSLSGHGYEQYF. The CDR3 DNA sequence: TGTGCCAGCAGTTTGTCGGGTCACGGGTACGAGCAGTACTTC.

This clonotype has more than one count but fewer than ten. The rearrangement links TRBV19 to TRBJ1-5; 7 bases fit TRBD1. The CDR3 totals 15 residues. Unmatched junction bases numbered 7, after V lost 5 bases and J lost 3 bases. Germline V lookup: CDR1 LNHDA, CDR2 SQIVND (reference sequence). The CDR3 DNA sequence: TGTGCCAGTAGTCGCGACAGGGACGACAATCAGCCCCAGCATTTT. Protein sequence: CASSRDRDDNQPQHF.

This clonotype was found many times. The chain combines TRBV7-7 with TRBJ2-1, with 10 bases matching TRBD2. CDR1 is SSHAT and CDR2 is FNYEAQ in the germline V gene (reference sequence). The CDR3 sequence is 13 residues long. CDR3 DNA: TGTGCTAGCGCTAGCGGGAGCGCCAATGAGCAGTTCTTC. Its protein is CASASGSANEQFF.

The table lists this clonotype with many counts. The rearrangement links TRBV19 to TRBJ2-1; weak D call: TRBD2 (6 bases). The germline V gene has CDR1 LNHDA and CDR2 SQIVND (reference sequence). The V and J ends lost 6 bases and 5 bases respectively, with 20 bases between them. This CDR3 comprises 16 residues. CDR3 coding DNA: TGTGCCAGTAGCCGCTTTCGGGACTCTCTGGACAATGAGCAGTTCTTC. Protein: CASSRFRDSLDNEQFF.

This clonotype was found many times. V and J are TRBV6-2 or TRBV6-3 and TRBJ2-1; D gene ambiguous. CDR3 length equals 14 residues. The germline gives CDR1 MNHEY, CDR2 SVGEGT. Deletions cut 4 bases from V and 5 bases from J, with 12 bases between. The CDR3 sequence is CASSSALTNNEQFF. Written as DNA, the CDR3 is TGTGCCAGCAGTTCCGCCCTCACGAACAATGAGCAGTTCTTC.

Only a few counts were recorded for this clonotype. The V call is TRBV3-1, the J call TRBJ2-5; TRBD1 matches at 7 bases. Germline loops: CDR1 LGHDT, CDR2 YNNKEL (reference sequence). The J segment lost 1 base and the V segment lost 4 bases, leaving 6 bases of the junction unmatched. The CDR3 sequence is 15 residues long. The CDR3 sequence is CASSLPWDSQETQYF. The CDR3 DNA reads TGTGCCAGCAGCCTACCGTGGGACAGCCAAGAGACCCAGTACTTC.

This clonotype has ten or more counts. This chain joins TRBV5-1 and TRBJ2-7; the D gene is possibly TRBD1 (6 bases). CDR3 length: 14 residues. CDR1 and CDR2 from the germline V gene are SGHRS and YFSETQ. V was pared by 2 bases and J by 0 bases, with 9 bases between. Here the CDR3 reads CASSFGTNSYEQYF. The CDR3 DNA reads TGCGCCAGCAGCTTCGGGACAAACTCCTACGAGCAGTACTTC.

This clonotype showed up many times. The chain combines TRBV15 with TRBJ2-5; tentatively, D is TRBD1 (5 bases). CDR3 length: 15 residues. Germline V gives CDR1 LNHNV, CDR2 YYDKDF (reference sequence). The V end was cut by 0 bases, the J end by 4 bases, with 12 bases between. The CDR3 is CATSRDLTDGETQYF. The DNA of the CDR3 is TGTGCCACCAGCAGAGACCTGACAGACGGAGAGACCCAGTACTTC.

This clonotype was counted ten times or more. The rearrangement links TRBV7-9 to TRBJ1-1, with D unclear. CDR1 is SEHNR, CDR2 FQNEAQ, per germline (reference sequence). Trimming pared 0 bases from V and 5 bases from J, leaving 10 bases between. The CDR3 has 14 amino acids. CDR3 sequence: CASSLASVETEAFF. The CDR3 region has the DNA TGTGCCAGCAGCTTAGCGTCGGTGGAGACTGAAGCTTTCTTT.

Ten or more counts support this clonotype. The chain employs TRBV6-2 or TRBV6-3 and TRBJ2-7; D gene unclear. The CDR3 length is 12 residues. V lost 8 bases, J lost 2 bases, and 10 bases lay in between. Looked up from germline, CDR1 is MNHEY and CDR2 is SVGEGT. The chain's CDR3 is CASWGRPYEQYF. The CDR3 DNA is TGTGCCAGCTGGGGAAGACCCTACGAGCAGTACTTC.

The table lists this clonotype with a few counts. The chain recombines TRBV4-1 with TRBJ2-7, with TRBD1 as a possible D gene (5 bases). CDR3 length: 16 amino acids. From germline, CDR1 is MGHRA and CDR2 YSYEKL. V lost 10 bases and J lost 0, with 22 bases in between. The CDR3 loop reads CATSPRQGVNSYEQYF. CDR3 in DNA: TGCGCCACCTCCCCCCGCCAGGGCGTCAACTCCTACGAGCAGTACTTC.

This clonotype has more than one count but fewer than ten. V is TRBV4-1 and J is TRBJ2-1, with 9 bases fitting TRBD2. Germline V gene lookup returns CDR1 MGHRA and CDR2 YSYEKL. V dropped 0 bases and J dropped 4; count of bases not matched to a gene: 7. There are 17 residues in the CDR3. The CDR3 here is CASSQDLLGLAYNEQFF. The CDR3 DNA is TGCGCCAGCAGCCAAGATCTCCTGGGACTAGCTTACAATGAGCAGTTCTTC.

The DNA of the CDR3 is TGTGCCAGCAGCCAAGGGGGGAGCGGCTACGAGCAGTACTTC. Amino acid sequence: CASSQGGSGYEQYF. This chain joins TRBV14 and TRBJ2-7; tentatively, D is TRBD1 or TRBD2 (5 bases each). CDR1 SGHDN and CDR2 FVKESK come from the germline V gene. V dropped 1 base and J dropped 3 bases, with 10 bases sitting between them. The CDR3 has 14 amino acids.

This clonotype has a count of ten or more. The chain employs TRBV12-3 or TRBV12-4 and TRBJ2-7, with D hard to call. This CDR3 is built from 13 residues. V lost 3 bases and J 3 bases, leaving 9 bases between the germline ends. The CDR3 spells CASSFPRYYEQYF. In DNA, the CDR3 is TGTGCCAGCAGTTTTCCTCGTTACTACGAGCAGTACTTC.

The chain combines TRBV7-9 with TRBJ1-6; possibly TRBD1 for D (6 bases). Deletions cut 5 bases from V and 3 bases from J, with 14 bases between. CDR1 is SEHNR, CDR2 FQNEAQ, per germline (reference sequence). The CDR3 totals 16 residues. The CDR3 here is CASSPPGGYYNSPLHF. CDR3 nucleotide sequence: TGTGCCAGCAGCCCCCCGGGGGGCTACTATAATTCACCCCTCCACTTT.

This clonotype has ten or more counts. The chain is built from TRBV5-1 and TRBJ2-3, with 8 bases identical to TRBD2. V shed 5 bases and J 7 bases; nucleotides not matched to a gene: 6. The CDR3 totals 13 residues. Germline values: CDR1 SGHRS, CDR2 YFSETQ. The CDR3 loop reads CASRSGGENTQYF. DNA of the CDR3: TGCGCCAGCAGGTCGGGAGGGGAAAATACGCAGTATTTT.